This entry lists 19 T cell receptor beta chains sequenced from one sample in a study of cytomegalovirus exposure and HLA in healthy donors. PCR employed 60 Vbeta and 13 Jbeta primers. Using immunoSEQ multiplex PCR, the repertoire was profiled, and TCRdb retains in-frame clones only, with some absent. This sample yields over 100,000 clones, of which 75% to 85% are seen a single time; less than 1.1% belongs to the top ten. Sequences were obtained from PBMCs. The receptors were sampled from a male donor in good health and CMV-seronegative.

This clone appeared a few times. The rearrangement uses TRBV30 and TRBJ1-1, with TRBD1 as a possible D gene (5 bases). CDR3 length equals 15 residues. The germline CDR1 and CDR2 sequences are GTSNPN and SVGIG (reference sequence). Trimming removed 1 base at V and 0 bases at J, with 12 bases between. In DNA form, the CDR3 reads TGTGCCTGGAGTGAGGGGCCAACTTTGAACACTGAAGCTTTCTTT. Translated: CAWSEGPTLNTEAFF. The full variable domain, with the rest looked up from reference TRBV30 and TRBJ1-1, is SQTIHQWPATLVQPVGSPLSLECTVEGTSNPNLYWYRQAAGRGLQLLFYSVGIGQISSEVPQNLSASRPQDRQFILSSKKLLLSDSGFYLCAWSEGPTLNTEAFFGQGTRLTVV.

The V and J genes are TRBV7-2 and TRBJ2-1; 9 bases align to TRBD2. Trimming cost V 2 bases and J 5 bases; bases outside gene matches: 4. From germline, CDR1 is SGHTA and CDR2 FQGNSA. This CDR3 comprises 15 residues. This CDR3 is CASSLQRGANNEQFF. The CDR3 coding sequence is TGTGCCAGCAGCTTACAGCGGGGGGCAAACAATGAGCAGTTCTTC.

This chain connects TRBV30 to TRBJ1-3, with D uncertain. There are 13 residues in the CDR3. The germline gives CDR1 GTSNPN, CDR2 SVGIG (reference sequence). V dropped 0 bases and J dropped 4 bases, with 7 bases sitting between them. This chain's CDR3 is CAWSVGGGNTIYF. The CDR3, as DNA: TGTGCCTGGAGTGTAGGAGGAGGAAACACCATATATTTT.

The DNA for the CDR3 is TGTGCCAGCAGCGTAGTTATGAACACTGAAGCTTTCTTT. It yields the protein CASSVVMNTEAFF. This chain joins TRBV9 and TRBJ1-1; no clear D gene. With 0 bases removed from V and 0 bases from J, the gap between germline ends came to 3 bases. This CDR3 spans 13 amino acids. Germline CDR1 SGDLS, CDR2 YYNGEE.

V and J are TRBV15 and TRBJ1-1, with 8 bases aligning to TRBD1. Trimming cost V 0 bases and J 2 bases; bases outside gene matches: 8. CDR3 length: 17 amino acids. Germline CDR1 reads LNHNV; CDR2 reads YYDKDF (reference sequence). CDR3 region: CATSRDRLTGANTEAFF. For the CDR3, the DNA is TGTGCCACCAGCAGAGACCGCCTGACAGGGGCCAACACTGAAGCTTTCTTT.

The rearrangement joins TRBV7-8 to TRBJ1-2; possible D gene TRBD1, 5 bases. V lost 4 bases, J lost 0 bases, and 12 bases lay in between. Looked up from germline, CDR1 is SGHVS and CDR2 is FQNEAQ. The CDR3 runs to 15 residues. The CDR3 sequence is CASSSRDEANYGYTF. CDR3 DNA sequence: TGTGCCAGCAGCTCCAGGGATGAAGCTAACTATGGCTACACCTTC.

As to this clone: Distinct nucleotide sequences in the sample also encode this CDR3. This sequence joins TRBV4-3 and TRBJ2-7, with D perhaps TRBD1 (5 bases). Germline V lookup: CDR1 LGHNA, CDR2 YSLEER. This CDR3 contains 15 residues. Trimming stripped 0 bases from V and 5 bases from J, with 14 bases between. The CDR3 is CASSQDGNRLNEQYF. For the CDR3, the DNA is TGCGCCAGCAGCCAAGATGGGAACAGGCTCAACGAGCAGTACTTC.

The chain employs TRBV6-1 and TRBJ1-1, with D hard to call. Deletions cut 2 bases from V and 4 bases from J, with 8 bases between. The length of the CDR3 is 13 residues. The V gene's germline CDR1 is MNHNS and CDR2 SASEGT. Written as DNA, the CDR3 is TGTGCCAGCAGTGAAAATGGAGGCACTGAAGCTTTCTTT. Its translation is CASSENGGTEAFF.

This clone has only one observation. A read error may account for a junction end that differs from germline. The chain uses TRBV7-9 and TRBJ1-1, with TRBD1 as a possible D gene (5 bases). The CDR3 covers 14 residues. CDR1 SEHNR and CDR2 FQNEAQ come from the germline V gene (reference sequence). The CDR3 reads CSSSLGSGDTEAFF. CDR3 nucleotides: TGTTCCAGCAGCTTAGGATCGGGGGACACTGAAGCTTTCTTT.

The chain combines TRBV7-9 with TRBJ2-5; 8 bases line up with TRBD2. The J segment lost 3 bases and the V segment lost 6 bases, leaving 9 bases of the junction unmatched. Germline CDR1 reads SEHNR; CDR2 reads FQNEAQ (reference sequence). The CDR3 contains 15 residues. CDR3 sequence reads: CASSPPTSDKETQYF. As DNA, the CDR3 is TGTGCCAGCAGTCCACCGACTAGCGACAAAGAGACCCAGTACTTC.

The V and J genes are TRBV9 and TRBJ2-4; 10 bases are shared with TRBD1. Trimming removed 3 bases from V and 1 base from J; junction bases left unmatched: 4. Germline CDR1 is SGDLS and CDR2 is YYNGEE. The CDR3 contains 16 residues. CDR3 loop: CASSAGTGAAKNIQYF. CDR3 DNA sequence: TGTGCCAGCAGCGCCGGGACAGGGGCCGCCAAAAACATTCAGTACTTC.

This chain connects TRBV9 to TRBJ2-7, with 7 bases lining up with TRBD1. The CDR3 is 14 amino acids. Germline lookup yields CDR1 SGDLS and CDR2 YYNGEE. V trimming: 3 bases; J trimming: 6 bases; junction bases outside the gene matches: 9. The CDR3 reads CASSGPTGSGEQYF. Written as DNA, the CDR3 is TGTGCCAGCAGCGGCCCGACAGGGTCTGGCGAGCAGTACTTC. The variable domain in full, with the rest retrieved from reference TRBV9 and TRBJ2-7, is DSGVTQTPKHLITATGQRVTLRCSPRSGDLSVYWYQQSLDQGLQFLIQYYNGEERAKGNILERFSAQQFPDLHSELNLSSLELGDSALYFCASSGPTGSGEQYFGPGTRLTVT.

CDR3 coding DNA: TGTGCCAGCAGCCCGACAGGGGGCATTGAAAAACTGTTTTTT. Its protein product is CASSPTGGIEKLFF. V gene TRBV7-6 combines with J gene TRBJ1-4, with 10 positions matching TRBD1. CDR1 SGHVS and CDR2 FNYEAQ come from the germline V gene. Trimming cost V 5 bases and J 7 bases; bases outside gene matches: 4. This CDR3 spans 14 amino acids.

This clone was counted a few times. The rearrangement joins TRBV6-5 to TRBJ2-1, with D perhaps TRBD2 (6 bases). There are 15 residues in the CDR3. Germline lookup yields CDR1 MNHEY and CDR2 SVGAGI. V was trimmed by 10 bases and J by 2 bases, leaving 18 bases between them. This chain's CDR3 is CATAGRDLPYNEQFF. CDR3 in DNA: TGTGCCACCGCCGGTCGGGACTTACCCTACAATGAGCAGTTCTTC.

The chain recombines TRBV11-3 with TRBJ2-4; D is undetermined. CDR1 and CDR2 from the germline V gene are SGHNT and YENEEA. The CDR3 sequence is 14 residues long. V gave up 1 base and J gave up 0 bases, with 4 bases separating them. The CDR3: CASSLASAKNIQYF. DNA of the CDR3: TGTGCCAGCAGCTTAGCGTCAGCCAAAAACATTCAGTACTTC.

V usage is TRBV5-1 and J usage is TRBJ2-1; no clear D gene. The CDR3 is 11 amino acids. V shed 7 bases and J shed 4 bases, with 6 bases lying between them. Looked up from germline, CDR1 is SGHRS and CDR2 is YFSETQ. CDR3 amino acids: CASRNYNEQFF. CDR3 DNA: TGCGCCAGCCGTAATTACAATGAGCAGTTCTTC.

DNA for the CDR3: TGTGCCAGCAGCTTAAACAGGGGAAGCTCTGGAAACACCATATATTTT. It translates to CASSLNRGSSGNTIYF. The chain joins TRBV5-6 to TRBJ1-3; 7 bases are shared with TRBD1. CDR1 SGHDT and CDR2 YYEEEE come from the germline V gene. The V gene end was trimmed by 2 bases and the J gene end by 0 bases; junction bases not matched to a gene: 5. This CDR3 is built from 16 residues.

The chain carries TRBV6-1 and TRBJ2-7; 9 bases align to TRBD1. The junction had 11 bases not matched to a gene; V was cut back by 6 bases and J by 5 bases. The CDR3 runs 15 residues. The germline CDR1 and CDR2 sequences are MNHNS and SASEGT. The CDR3 DNA follows: TGTGCCAGCAGCTCCGGACAGGGGACATCCCACGAGCAGTACTTC. Protein sequence: CASSSGQGTSHEQYF.

DNA for the CDR3: TGTGCCAGCAGGTCACAGGGAAAGCAGTACTTC. It specifies CASRSQGKQYF. This chain joins TRBV27 and TRBJ2-7; possible D gene TRBD1, 6 bases. Trimming removed 6 bases from V and 8 bases from J, with 11 bases in between. Germline V lookup: CDR1 MNHEY, CDR2 SMNVEV (reference sequence). The CDR3 spans 11 residues.